This record concerns one TCR beta chain sequence. The antigen is undetermined. These data are taken from a study of T cell responses to AZD1222 COVID-19 vaccine. Study-wide points: Sampling captured repertoires only after the peak T cell response. Regions left unmutated in variants are reportedly the target of nearly half of spike-specific TCRs.

Assay used: immunoSEQ multiplex PCR; TCRdb lists only in-frame clones, some missing. The data show over 95,000 clones, less than 85% seen once. CDR1 KGHSH and CDR2 LQKENI come from the germline V gene. The CDR3 length is 14 residues. V lost 3 bases and J 5 bases, leaving 11 bases between the germline ends. The chain employs TRBV18 and TRBJ1-5; TRBD1 is a possible D gene (5 bases). The sequencing used peripheral blood, collected 28 days after the second AZD1222 dose. The TCR comes from an adult who received the AZD1222 COVID-19 vaccine. The CDR3 region is CASSPRQGDQPQHF. Written as DNA, the CDR3 is TGTGCCAGCTCACCCCGACAAGGGGATCAGCCCCAGCATTTT. Filled out from reference TRBV18 and TRBJ1-5, the complete variable domain reads NAGVMQNPRHLVRRRGQEARLRCSPMKGHSHVYWYRQLPEEGLKFMVYLQKENIIDESGMPKERFSAEFPKEGPSILRIQQVVRGDSAAYFCASSPRQGDQPQHFGDGTRLSIL.